One sample yielded the 11 T cell receptor beta chains listed below, sequenced in a study of CD8+ T cells in alopecia areata. The authors extracted RNA and reverse transcribed it into cDNA as the sequencing template. This table comes from immunoSEQ multiplex PCR, and its TCRdb copy is limited to in-frame clones, with some not included. This sample has approximately 300,000 clones, with over 45% found just once. This sample's treatment: oral pan-JAK inhibitor, 5-10 mg twice daily. Sequenced here: CD4+ T cells sorted from blood, sampled at week 24, from a patient treated with tofacitinib. Receptors originate from a human donor with alopecia areata.

The J gene is TRBJ1-6, the V gene TRBV7-2; D is unclear. Trimming cost V 7 bases and J 5 bases, with 3 bases left between them. Germline lookup yields CDR1 SGHTA and CDR2 FQGNSA. This CDR3 region has 11 residues. The CDR3, as DNA: TGTGCCAGCACCGATAATTCACCCCTCCACTTT. The encoded protein is CASTDNSPLHF. Together with reference TRBV7-2 and TRBJ1-6, the CDR3 gives the full variable domain: GAGVSQSPSNKVTEKGKDVELRCDPISGHTALYWYRQSLGQGLEFLIYFQGNSAPDKSGLPSDRFSAERTGGSVSTLTIQRTQQEDSAVYLCASTDNSPLHFGNGTRLTVT.

CDR3 residues: CASSWGPGPRGNQPQHF. CDR3 DNA sequence: TGCGCCAGCAGCTGGGGACCGGGACCTAGGGGCAATCAGCCCCAGCATTTT. This sequence joins TRBV5-1 and TRBJ1-5; weak D call: TRBD1 (5 bases). The CDR3 loop spans 17 amino acids. The V gene lost 3 bases and the J gene lost 2 bases, with 18 bases spanning the gap. In germline, CDR1 is SGHRS, CDR2 YFSETQ.

This clone was found a few times. This chain uses TRBV29-1 with TRBJ2-7; tentative D call: TRBD1 (6 bases). Germline CDR1 is SQVTM and CDR2 is ANQGSEA. V was cut by 2 bases and J by 7 bases, with 15 bases left in between. The CDR3 spans 13 residues. CDR3 protein: CSVETQGPGEQYF. The CDR3 region has the DNA TGCAGCGTTGAAACACAGGGACCCGGGGAGCAGTACTTC.

V usage is TRBV5-4 and J usage is TRBJ2-2, with 9 positions matching TRBD1. This CDR3 region has 15 residues. With V trimmed by 4 bases and J by 4 bases, 5 bases remained unmatched. Germline CDR1 is SGHNT and CDR2 is YYREEE (reference sequence). The CDR3 DNA follows: TGTGCCAGCAGCCCCGGACAGGGGAGCACCGGGGAGCTGTTTTTT. This sequence encodes CASSPGQGSTGELFF.

The V call is TRBV5-1, the J call TRBJ2-1; the D gene is possibly TRBD1 (6 bases). V was trimmed by 0 bases and J by 6 bases, leaving 10 bases between them. This CDR3 is 14 amino acids long. CDR1 and CDR2 (germline): SGHRS, YFSETQ. In nucleotides, the CDR3 is TGCGCCAGCAGCTTGGGACTACAGGGCAATGAGCAGTTCTTC. Translating it yields CASSLGLQGNEQFF.

The rearrangement joins TRBV30 to TRBJ2-7, with D tentatively TRBD1 or TRBD2 (5 bases each). Trimming cost V 2 bases and J 2 bases, with 10 bases left between them. Germline lookup yields CDR1 GTSNPN and CDR2 SVGIG (reference sequence). This CDR3 is 13 amino acids long. The CDR3 here is CAWSRGRAYEQYF. In DNA, the CDR3 is TGTGCCTGGAGTCGGGGCAGGGCCTACGAGCAGTACTTC.

The chain has TRBV7-2 and TRBJ1-2; D unresolved. Trimming removed 2 bases at V and 5 bases at J, with 21 bases between. The germline gives CDR1 SGHTA, CDR2 FQGNSA. This CDR3 has 17 amino acids. The CDR3 is CASSLRSLPGLLYGYTF. CDR3 nucleotides: TGTGCCAGCAGCTTAAGGTCTCTGCCCGGACTCCTTTATGGCTACACCTTC. The full variable domain, rest sourced from reference TRBV7-2 and TRBJ1-2, is GAGVSQSPSNKVTEKGKDVELRCDPISGHTALYWYRQSLGQGLEFLIYFQGNSAPDKSGLPSDRFSAERTGGSVSTLTIQRTQQEDSAVYLCASSLRSLPGLLYGYTFGSGTRLTVV.

The chain uses TRBV2 and TRBJ2-3; the D gene is possibly TRBD1 (6 bases). The germline CDR1 and CDR2 sequences are SNHLY and FYNNEI. The CDR3 consists of 14 residues. Trimming left V 8 bases short and J 2 bases short, with 14 bases between. Written as DNA, the CDR3 is TGTGCCAGCGGTCCGGACAGTTTCACAGATACGCAGTATTTT. Translated: CASGPDSFTDTQYF.

This sequence joins TRBV5-1 and TRBJ1-2; tentative D call: TRBD1 (5 bases). The CDR3 is made up of 13 amino acids. V lost 4 bases to trimming and J lost 4 bases, with 11 bases between them. The germline CDR1 and CDR2 sequences are SGHRS and YFSETQ. For the CDR3, the DNA is TGCGCCAGCAGCCCGACAGAACCCTATGGCTACACCTTC. Translated: CASSPTEPYGYTF. Drawing the rest from reference TRBV5-1 and TRBJ1-2, the complete variable domain is KAGVTQTPRYLIKTRGQQVTLSCSPISGHRSVSWYQQTPGQGLQFLFEYFSETQRNKGNFPGRFSGRQFSNSRSEMNVSTLELGDSALYLCASSPTEPYGYTFGSGTRLTVV.

Remarks on this clone: Germline and junction disagree at one end, which may indicate a read error. V gene TRBV2 combines with J gene TRBJ2-5; D is ambiguous. Germline V CDR1 and CDR2: SNHLY, FYNNEI. This CDR3 is built from 12 residues. This CDR3 is CAGSEAIETQYF. CDR3 nucleotide sequence: TGTGCCGGCAGTGAAGCGATAGAGACCCAGTACTTC.

The CDR3 DNA follows: TGCAGCCCCCCCACCCCCACCCCACCAAGGGACAAGGGGTTAAAGGGTCCCCAGGATCAGCCCCAGCATTTT. Amino acids: CSPPTPTPPRDKGLKGPQDQPQHF. The V call is TRBV29-1, the J call TRBJ1-5; D possibly corresponds to TRBD1 (6 bases). CDR1 and CDR2 (germline): SQVTM, ANQGSEA. CDR3 length: 24 residues. V lost 8 bases to trimming and J lost 5 bases, with 49 bases between them. Full variable domain (missing parts from reference TRBV29-1 and TRBJ1-5): SAVISQKPSRDICQRGTSLTIQCQVDSQVTMMFWYRQQPGQSLTLIATANQGSEATYESGFVIDKFPISRPNLTFSTLTVSNMSPEDSSIYLCSPPTPTPPRDKGLKGPQDQPQHFGDGTRLSIL.